This T cell receptor beta chain was obtained from a study of breast tumors, draining lymph nodes, adjacent tissues. The lymph nodes were axillary draining lymph nodes from breast cancer patients. Comments on this clonotype: A much bigger clone sits one base away, suggesting this may be a read error.

MiXCR was run by TCRdb on the multiplex PCR reads, yielding one entry per CDR3 protein. The data show about 140,000 distinct CDR3 sequences, around 22% seen once. With 2 bases removed from V and 0 bases from J, the gap between germline ends came to 7 bases. Germline values: CDR1 SGHRS, CDR2 YFSETQ. The length of the CDR3 is 14 residues. The V gene is TRBV5-1, the J gene TRBJ2-3; D is uncertain. Sample: axillary lymph node tissue. This TCR was sampled from a female donor with breast cancer. Some clones in this sample may be carry-over from other donors' samples. The chain's CDR3 is CASSFGHSTDTQYF. CDR3 sequence (DNA): TGCGCCAGCAGCTTTGGCCATAGCACAGATACGCAGTATTTT.